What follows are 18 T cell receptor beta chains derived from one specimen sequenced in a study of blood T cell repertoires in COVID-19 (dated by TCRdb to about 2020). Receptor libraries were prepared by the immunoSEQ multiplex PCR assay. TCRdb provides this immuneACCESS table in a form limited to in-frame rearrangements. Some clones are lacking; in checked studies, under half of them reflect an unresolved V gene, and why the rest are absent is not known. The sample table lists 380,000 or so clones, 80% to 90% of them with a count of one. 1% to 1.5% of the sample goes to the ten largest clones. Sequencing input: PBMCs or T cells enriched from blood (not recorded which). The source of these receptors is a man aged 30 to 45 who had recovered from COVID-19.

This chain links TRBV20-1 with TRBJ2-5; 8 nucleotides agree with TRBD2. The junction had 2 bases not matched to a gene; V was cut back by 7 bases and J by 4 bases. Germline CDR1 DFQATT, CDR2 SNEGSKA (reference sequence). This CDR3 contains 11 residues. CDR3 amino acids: CSGGGLETQYF. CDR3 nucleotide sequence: TGCAGTGGCGGGGGGTTAGAGACCCAGTACTTC.

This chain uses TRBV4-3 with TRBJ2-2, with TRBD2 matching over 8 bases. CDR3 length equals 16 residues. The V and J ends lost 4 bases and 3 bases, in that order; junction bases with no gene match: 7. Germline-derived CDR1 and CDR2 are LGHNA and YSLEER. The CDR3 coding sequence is TGCGCCAGCAGCCTTCTCACGGGGGGGGACACCGGGGAGCTGTTTTTT. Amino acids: CASSLLTGGDTGELFF.

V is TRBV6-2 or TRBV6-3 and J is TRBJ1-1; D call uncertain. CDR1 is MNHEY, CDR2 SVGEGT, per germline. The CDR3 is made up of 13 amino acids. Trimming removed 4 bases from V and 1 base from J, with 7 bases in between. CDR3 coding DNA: TGTGCCAGCAGTTTGGCCAGGAACACTGAAGCTTTCTTT. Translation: CASSLARNTEAFF.

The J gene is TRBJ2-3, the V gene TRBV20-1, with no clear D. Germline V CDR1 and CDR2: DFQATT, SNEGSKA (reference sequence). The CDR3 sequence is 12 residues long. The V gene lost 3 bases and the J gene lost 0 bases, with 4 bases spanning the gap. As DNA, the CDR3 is TGCAGTGCTAGTCGGAGCACAGATACGCAGTATTTT. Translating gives CSASRSTDTQYF.

The CDR3 region is CSVESGAVGNTIYF. In DNA form, the CDR3 reads TGCAGCGTTGAGTCAGGGGCGGTCGGAAACACCATATATTTT. This chain connects TRBV29-1 to TRBJ1-3; TRBD1 might be the D (6 bases). Trimming shortened V by 3 bases and J by 4 bases, and 13 bases separated the two germline ends. The CDR3 loop spans 14 amino acids. Germline CDR1 and CDR2: SQVTM and ANQGSEA.

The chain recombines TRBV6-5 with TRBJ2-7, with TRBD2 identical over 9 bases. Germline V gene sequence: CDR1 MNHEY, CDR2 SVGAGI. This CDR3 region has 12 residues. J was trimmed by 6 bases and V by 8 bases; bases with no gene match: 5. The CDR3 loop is CASFAGGVEQYF. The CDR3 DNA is TGTGCCAGCTTCGCGGGGGGGGTCGAGCAGTACTTC.

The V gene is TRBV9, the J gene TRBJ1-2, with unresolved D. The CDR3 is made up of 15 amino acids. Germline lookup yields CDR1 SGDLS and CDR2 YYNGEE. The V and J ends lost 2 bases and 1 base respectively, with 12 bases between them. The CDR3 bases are TGTGCCAGCAGCGTTCGAGACACAAATAACTATGGCTACACCTTC. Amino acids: CASSVRDTNNYGYTF.

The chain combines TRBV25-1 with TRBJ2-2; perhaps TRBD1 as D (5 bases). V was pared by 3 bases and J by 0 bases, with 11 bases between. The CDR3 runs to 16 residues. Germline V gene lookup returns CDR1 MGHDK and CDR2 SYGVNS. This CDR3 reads CASSDTRAANTGELFF. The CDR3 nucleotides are TGTGCCAGCAGTGATACCAGGGCGGCGAACACCGGGGAGCTGTTTTTT.

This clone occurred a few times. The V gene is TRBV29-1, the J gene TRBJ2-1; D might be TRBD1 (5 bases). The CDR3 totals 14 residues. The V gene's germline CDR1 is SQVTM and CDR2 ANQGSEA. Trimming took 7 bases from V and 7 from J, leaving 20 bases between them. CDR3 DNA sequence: TGCAGCGCCGCAGGGCTCCAGGGCTATAATGAGCAGTTCTTC. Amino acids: CSAAGLQGYNEQFF.

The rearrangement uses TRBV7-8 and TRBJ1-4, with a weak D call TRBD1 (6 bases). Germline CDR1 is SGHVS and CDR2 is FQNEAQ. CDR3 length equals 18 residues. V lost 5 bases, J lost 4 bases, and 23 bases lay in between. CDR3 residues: CASSLYRAPRASNEKLFF. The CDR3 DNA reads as TGTGCCAGCAGCCTATACAGGGCCCCCAGGGCAAGTAATGAAAAACTGTTTTTT.

The chain's CDR3 is CASSPSRTEAFF. In DNA form, the CDR3 reads TGTGCCAGCAGCCCGAGCAGGACTGAAGCTTTCTTT. The chain has TRBV7-8 and TRBJ1-1; no firm D call. Germline assignment: CDR1 SGHVS and CDR2 FQNEAQ. The germline V and J ends were trimmed by 5 bases and 5 bases, with 9 bases remaining between them. The CDR3 consists of 12 residues.

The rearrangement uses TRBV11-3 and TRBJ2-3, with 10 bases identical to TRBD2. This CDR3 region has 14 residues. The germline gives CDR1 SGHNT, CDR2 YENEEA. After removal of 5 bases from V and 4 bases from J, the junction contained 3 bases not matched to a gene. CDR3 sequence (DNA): TGTGCCAGCAGCCCTAGCGGGGGCCCAGATACGCAGTATTTT. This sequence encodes CASSPSGGPDTQYF.

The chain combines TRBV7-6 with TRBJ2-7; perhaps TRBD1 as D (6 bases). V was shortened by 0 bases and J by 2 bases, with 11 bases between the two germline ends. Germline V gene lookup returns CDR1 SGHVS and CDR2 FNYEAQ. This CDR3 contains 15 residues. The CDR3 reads CASSLAPTGPYEQYF. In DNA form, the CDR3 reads TGTGCCAGCAGCTTAGCGCCGACAGGACCCTACGAGCAGTACTTC.

The CDR3 here is CASTPRDRYNSPLHF. The CDR3 bases are TGTGCCAGCACCCCCAGGGACAGGTATAATTCACCCCTCCACTTT. This chain joins TRBV6-2 or TRBV6-3 and TRBJ1-6, with 8 bases fitting TRBD1. Losses at the gene ends were 7 bases for V and 4 bases for J; bases not matched to a gene: 6. From germline, CDR1 is MNHEY and CDR2 SVGEGT. The CDR3 loop spans 15 amino acids.

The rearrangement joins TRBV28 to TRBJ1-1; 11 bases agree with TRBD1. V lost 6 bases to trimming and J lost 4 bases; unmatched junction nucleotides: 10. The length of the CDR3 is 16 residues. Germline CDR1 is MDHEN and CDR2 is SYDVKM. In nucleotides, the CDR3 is TGTGCCAGCAGACCCCATATAGGGACAGGGGGCACTGAAGCTTTCTTT. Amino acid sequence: CASRPHIGTGGTEAFF.

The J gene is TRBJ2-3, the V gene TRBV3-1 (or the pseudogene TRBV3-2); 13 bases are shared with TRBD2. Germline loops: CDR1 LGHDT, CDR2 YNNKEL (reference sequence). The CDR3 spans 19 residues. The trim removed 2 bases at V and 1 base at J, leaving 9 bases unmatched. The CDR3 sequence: CASSQRGGLAGAGTDTQYF. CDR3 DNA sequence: TGTGCCAGCAGCCAAAGAGGTGGACTAGCGGGGGCCGGCACAGATACGCAGTATTTT.

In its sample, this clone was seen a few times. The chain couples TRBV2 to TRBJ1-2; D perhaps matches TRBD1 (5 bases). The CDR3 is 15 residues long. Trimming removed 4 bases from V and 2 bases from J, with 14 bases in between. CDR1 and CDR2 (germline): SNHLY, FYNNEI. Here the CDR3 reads CASSAPGANNYGYTF. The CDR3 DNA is TGTGCCAGCAGTGCACCTGGGGCAAACAACTATGGCTACACCTTC.

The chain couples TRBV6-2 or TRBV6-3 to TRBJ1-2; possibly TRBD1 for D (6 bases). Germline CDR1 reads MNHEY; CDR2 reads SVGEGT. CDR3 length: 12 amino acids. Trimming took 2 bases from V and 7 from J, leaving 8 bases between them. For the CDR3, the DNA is TGTGCCAGCAGTTACACAGGGCCTGGCTACACCTTC. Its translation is CASSYTGPGYTF.